This TCR beta chain was found in a study of immune cell composition in non-small cell lung cancer. The overall study: Tumours were mainly lung adenocarcinoma or squamous cell carcinoma. Study-wide findings and caveats: Shared sequences between tumour-reactive and dominant in vivo clones were not proven.

In regard to this clone: Its antigen is undetermined.

Sequencing was performed with immunoSEQ multiplex PCR; in TCRdb, only in-frame clones are kept and a portion is missing. The profile shows 6,700 or so clones, approximately 61% of them singletons. Trimming shortened V by 6 bases and J by 4 bases, and 17 bases separated the two germline ends. The CDR3 runs 15 residues. CDR1 and CDR2 (germline): SGHTA, FQGNSA. The normal lung sample lay at least 3 cm, and maximally far, from the tumour. This receptor was identified in a human donor with non-small cell lung cancer. The sample taken for sequencing was non-adjacent lung tissue. The chain couples TRBV7-2 to TRBJ2-3; D possibly corresponds to TRBD2 (5 bases). The CDR3 is CASSSGIQTPDTQYF. CDR3 bases: TGTGCCAGCAGTTCCGGGATCCAGACCCCAGATACGCAGTATTTT.